This T cell receptor (beta chain) derives from a study of T cell responses to AZD1222 COVID-19 vaccine. Study observations and caveats: Every sample of the repertoires postdated the peak T cell response.

Concerning this clone: The antigen remains unidentified.

Assay: immunoSEQ multiplex PCR; the TCRdb copy retains only in-frame clones and omits some. This sample yields 130,000 to 150,000 clones, of which about 89% are seen a single time; roughly 4.7% belongs to the top ten. Germline lookup yields CDR1 MNHEY and CDR2 SVGAGI. V was pared by 6 bases and J by 8 bases, with 8 bases of the junction left unmatched. The CDR3 has 14 residues. The clonotype originates from an adult in good health. This sequence joins TRBV6-5 and TRBJ1-4, with TRBD1 matching 8 bases. This material consisted of peripheral blood, taken on day 0 of AZD1222 vaccination. CDR3 in amino acids: CASRMTGAGEKLFF. CDR3 DNA: TGTGCCAGCAGGATGACAGGGGCAGGGGAAAAACTGTTTTTT.